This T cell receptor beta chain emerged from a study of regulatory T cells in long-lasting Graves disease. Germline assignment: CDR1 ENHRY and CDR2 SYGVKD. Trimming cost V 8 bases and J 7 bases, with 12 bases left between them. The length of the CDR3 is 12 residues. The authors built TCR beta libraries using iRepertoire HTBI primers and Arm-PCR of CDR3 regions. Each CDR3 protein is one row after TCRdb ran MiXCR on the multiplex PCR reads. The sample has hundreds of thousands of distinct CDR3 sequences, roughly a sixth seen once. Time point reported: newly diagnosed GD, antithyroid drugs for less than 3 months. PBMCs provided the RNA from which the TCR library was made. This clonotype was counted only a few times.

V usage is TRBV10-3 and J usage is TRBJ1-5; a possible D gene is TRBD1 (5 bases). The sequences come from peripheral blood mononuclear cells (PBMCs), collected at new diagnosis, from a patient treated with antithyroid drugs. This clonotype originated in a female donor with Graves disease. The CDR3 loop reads CAIQGDDQPQHF. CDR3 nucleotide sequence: TGTGCCATCCAAGGGGATGACCAGCCCCAGCATTTT.